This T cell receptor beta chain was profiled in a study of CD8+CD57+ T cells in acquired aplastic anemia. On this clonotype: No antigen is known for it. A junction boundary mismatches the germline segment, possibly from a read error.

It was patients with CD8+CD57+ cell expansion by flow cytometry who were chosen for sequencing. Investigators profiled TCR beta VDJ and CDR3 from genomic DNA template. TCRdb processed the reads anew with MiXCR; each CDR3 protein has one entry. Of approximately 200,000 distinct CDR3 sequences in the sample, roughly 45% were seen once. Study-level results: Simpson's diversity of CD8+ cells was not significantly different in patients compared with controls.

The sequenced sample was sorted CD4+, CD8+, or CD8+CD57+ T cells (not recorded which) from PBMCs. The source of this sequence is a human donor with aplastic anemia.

CDR3 sequence reads: CTSSAQRDAGHEQYF. As DNA, the CDR3 is TGTACCAGCAGCGCCCAGCGGGACGCGGGCCACGAGCAGTACTTC. The chain has TRBV5-4 and TRBJ2-7, with 7 bases aligning to TRBD2. The CDR3 is 15 residues long. From germline, CDR1 is SGHNT and CDR2 YYREEE (reference sequence). Using reference TRBV5-4 and TRBJ2-7 for the parts outside the CDR3, the full variable domain is ETGVTQSPTHLIKTRGQQVTLRCSSQSGHNTVSWYQQALGQGPQFIFQYYREEENGRGNFPPRFSGLQFPNYSSELNVNALELDDSALYLCTSSAQRDAGHEQYFGPGTRLTVT.